This T cell receptor beta chain was captured in a study of graft-versus-host responses after intestinal transplantation. On the study more broadly: Every transplant recipient was induced with anti-thymocyte globulin, then maintained on tacrolimus and steroids for around 3 years. Study-wide points: Early after transplant, HvG clones declined as circulating GvH clones peaked. Recipient marrow showed GvH clones, some seen first in ileum or blood. The study found high graft-versus-host to host-versus-graft clonal ratios in allografts of patients with graft-donor T cell macrochimerism.

Repertoires were generated with immunoSEQ multiplex PCR, while TCRdb's copy carries only in-frame clones and drops some. The sample contains tens of thousands of clones, 90% of which appear only once. Worth noting for this clone: Its target is not known.

This CDR3 is built from 15 residues. The V end lost 6 bases, the J end lost 0 bases, and 12 bases lay between the germline ends. Germline V lookup: CDR1 MNHEY, CDR2 SVGAGI. This clonotype originated in a human donor who received an intestinal transplant. This sample comprised unstimulated CD8+ T cells sorted from spleen or lymph node cells, obtained before intestinal transplant. The rearrangement links TRBV6-5 to TRBJ1-5, with D hard to call. The CDR3 DNA follows: TGTGCCAGCAGACAAACAGTGAATAGCAATCAGCCCCAGCATTTT. Its translation is CASRQTVNSNQPQHF.